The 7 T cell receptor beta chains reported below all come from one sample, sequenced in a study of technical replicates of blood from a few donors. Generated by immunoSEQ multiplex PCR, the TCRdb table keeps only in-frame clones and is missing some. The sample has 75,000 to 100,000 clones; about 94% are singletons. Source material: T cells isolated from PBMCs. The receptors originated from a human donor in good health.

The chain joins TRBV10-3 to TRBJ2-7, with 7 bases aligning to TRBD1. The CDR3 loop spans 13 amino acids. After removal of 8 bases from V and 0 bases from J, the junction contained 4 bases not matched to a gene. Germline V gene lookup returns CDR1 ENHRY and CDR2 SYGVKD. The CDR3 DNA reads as TGTGCCATCCGAAACAGGGGCTCCTACGAGCAGTACTTC. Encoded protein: CAIRNRGSYEQYF.

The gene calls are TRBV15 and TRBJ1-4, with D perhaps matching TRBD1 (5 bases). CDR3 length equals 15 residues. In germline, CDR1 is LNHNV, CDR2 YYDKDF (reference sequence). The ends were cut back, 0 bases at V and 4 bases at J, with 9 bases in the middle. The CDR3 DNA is TGTGCCACCAGCAGAGATGGGCAGGGTAATGAAAAACTGTTTTTT. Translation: CATSRDGQGNEKLFF.

This CDR3 reads CASSDDTNTEAFF. CDR3 sequence (DNA): TGTGCCAGCAGTGACGACACGAACACTGAAGCTTTCTTT. This chain links TRBV6-4 with TRBJ1-1; D gene ambiguous. Trimming took off 2 bases at V and 1 base at J, with 5 bases between the two ends. This CDR3 has 13 residues. Germline V gene lookup returns CDR1 MRHNA and CDR2 SNTAGT.

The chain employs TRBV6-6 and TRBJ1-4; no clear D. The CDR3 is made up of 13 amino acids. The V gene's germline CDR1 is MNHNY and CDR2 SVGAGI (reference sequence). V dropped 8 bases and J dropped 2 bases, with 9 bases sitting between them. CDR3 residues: CASGARTNEKLFF. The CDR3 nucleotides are TGTGCCAGCGGAGCTCGGACTAATGAAAAACTGTTTTTT.

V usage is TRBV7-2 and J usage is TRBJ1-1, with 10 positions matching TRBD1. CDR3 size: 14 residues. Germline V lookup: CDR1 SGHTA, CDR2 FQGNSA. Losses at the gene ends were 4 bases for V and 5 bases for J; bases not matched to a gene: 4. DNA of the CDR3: TGTGCCAGCAGCTCAGGGACAGGGGAAACTGAAGCTTTCTTT. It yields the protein CASSSGTGETEAFF.

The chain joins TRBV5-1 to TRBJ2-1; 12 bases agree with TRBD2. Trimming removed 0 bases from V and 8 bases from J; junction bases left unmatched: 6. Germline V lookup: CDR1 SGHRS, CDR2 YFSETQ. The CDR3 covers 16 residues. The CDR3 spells CASSLVLTSGRDEQFF. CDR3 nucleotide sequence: TGCGCCAGCAGCTTGGTTTTGACTAGCGGGAGAGATGAGCAGTTCTTC.

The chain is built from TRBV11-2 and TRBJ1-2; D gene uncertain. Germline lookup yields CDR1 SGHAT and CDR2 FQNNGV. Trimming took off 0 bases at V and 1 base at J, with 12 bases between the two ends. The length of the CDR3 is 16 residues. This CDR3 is CASSLEKYIDNYGYTF. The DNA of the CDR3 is TGTGCCAGCAGCTTAGAGAAGTACATCGATAACTATGGCTACACCTTC.